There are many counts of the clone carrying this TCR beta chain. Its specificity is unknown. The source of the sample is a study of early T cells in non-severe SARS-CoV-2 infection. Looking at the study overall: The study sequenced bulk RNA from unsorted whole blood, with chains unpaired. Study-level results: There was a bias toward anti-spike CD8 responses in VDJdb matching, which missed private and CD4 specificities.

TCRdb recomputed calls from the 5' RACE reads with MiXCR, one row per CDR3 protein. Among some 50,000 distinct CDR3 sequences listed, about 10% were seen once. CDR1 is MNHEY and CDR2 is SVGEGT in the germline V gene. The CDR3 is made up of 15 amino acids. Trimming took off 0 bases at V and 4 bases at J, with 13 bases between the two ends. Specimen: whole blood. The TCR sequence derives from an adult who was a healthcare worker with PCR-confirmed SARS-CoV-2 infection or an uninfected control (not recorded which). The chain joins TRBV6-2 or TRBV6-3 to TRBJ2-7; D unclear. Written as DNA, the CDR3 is TGTGCCAGCAGTTACTCCGGCAGGACGAGTTACGAGCAGTACTTC. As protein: CASSYSGRTSYEQYF.